The count of the clone carrying this T cell receptor beta chain is one. The ends lost 9 bases at V and 6 bases at J; junction bases unmatched: 10. In germline, CDR1 is MNHEY, CDR2 SVGAGI. The CDR3 runs to 14 residues. The source of the sample is a study of blood T cell repertoires in COVID-19. Study context: T cells, B-cell-depleted T cells, or PBMCs provided the cDNA or gDNA that served as material.

The data were produced by immunoSEQ multiplex PCR, yet TCRdb's version contains in-frame clones alone and is incomplete. The sample has roughly 80,000 clones; about 88% are singletons. Sequencing used peripheral blood. The receptor comes from a woman of 80 years or more with acute or convalescent COVID-19. The chain joins TRBV6-5 to TRBJ1-4, with 7 bases identical to TRBD1. As DNA, the CDR3 is TGTGCCAGTCTGTCCGGGACAGCTTATGAAAAACTGTTTTTT. Translated, it gives CASLSGTAYEKLFF.